A selection of T cell receptor beta chains follows, all from one sample in a study of CD8 T cells in Susac syndrome. One entry per CDR3 protein, called by TCRdb with MiXCR from the immunoSEQ multiplex PCR reads. Here the sample spans approximately 170,000 distinct CDR3 sequences, around 93% being singletons. Sequencing was performed on CD4+ T cells from PBMCs. These receptors were taken from a human donor in good health. The CDR3 runs from the conserved cysteine through the conserved F or W. The D gene is left open where the match is weak.

D: TRBD2; V: TRBV5-4; J: TRBJ2-6; DNA: TGTGCCAGCAGCCCGAGATCGGGGGAGGGGTACTCTGGGGCCAACGTCCTGACTTTC; CDR3: CASSPRSGEGYSGANVLTF
D: NA; V: TRBV6-6; J: TRBJ1-5; DNA: TGTGCCAGCAGTTACGAGAGGGCGGATCAGCCCCAGCATTTT; CDR3: CASSYERADQPQHF
D: NA; V: TRBV20-1; J: TRBJ1-5; DNA: TGCAGTGGCAGCCAGGGGACCTTCGACCAGCCCCAGCATTTT; CDR3: CSGSQGTFDQPQHF
D: NA; V: TRBV3-1; J: TRBJ2-7; DNA: TGTGCCAGCAGCCAGGAATGGGCCTACGAGCAGTACTTC; CDR3: CASSQEWAYEQYF
D: TRBD1; V: TRBV11-2; J: TRBJ1-5; DNA: TGTGCCAGCAGCACAGGACAGGGCGCGTGGGAAAATCAGCCCCAGCATTTT; CDR3: CASSTGQGAWENQPQHF
D: NA; V: TRBV7-8; J: TRBJ1-6; DNA: TGTGCCAGCAGCTTAGATCCCCGGGATTATAATTCACCCCTCCACTTT; CDR3: CASSLDPRDYNSPLHF
D: NA; V: TRBV3-1; J: TRBJ2-7; DNA: TGTGCCAGCAGCCAAGCACACAGATTTAAGGAGCAGTACTTC; CDR3: CASSQAHRFKEQYF
D: NA; V: TRBV12-3/TRBV12-4; J: TRBJ1-2; DNA: TGTGCCAGCGGGGAACTCAGTGGCTACACCTTC; CDR3: CASGELSGYTF
D: NA; V: TRBV19; J: TRBJ1-2; DNA: TGTGCCAGTAGTATATATGGCACCACCTATGGCTACACCTTC; CDR3: CASSIYGTTYGYTF
D: TRBD2; V: TRBV27; J: TRBJ2-1; DNA: TGTGCCAGCAGTTTAATGGGGGCACTAGCGGCGAACGGGGTGCAGTTCTTC; CDR3: CASSLMGALAANGVQFF
D: TRBD2; V: TRBV7-3; J: TRBJ2-7; DNA: TGTGCCAGCAGCGACTCGGGAGGGCAAATGAAATTC; CDR3: CASSDSGGQMKF
D: TRBD1; V: TRBV7-2; J: TRBJ2-2; DNA: TGTGCCAGCAGTCTAAAGGGGGCAAGTACCGGGGAGCTGTTTTTT; CDR3: CASSLKGASTGELFF
D: NA; V: TRBV30; J: TRBJ2-4; DNA: TGTGCCTGGATCTCCCCCGGGACCGGCAAAAACATTCAGTACTTC; CDR3: CAWISPGTGKNIQYF
D: TRBD1; V: TRBV23-1; J: TRBJ1-2; DNA: TGCGCCAGCAATCCAGGAACTACAGGGGGTGGAGGCTATAAACCGGGGGACTATGGCTACACCTTC; CDR3: CASNPGTTGGGGYKPGDYGYTF
D: TRBD1; V: TRBV3-1; J: TRBJ2-7; DNA: TGTGCCAGCAGAGGCCGGGACAGGGGGGCCTACGAGCAGTACTTC; CDR3: CASRGRDRGAYEQYF
D: NA; V: TRBV2; J: TRBJ1-5; DNA: TGTGCCAGCAGTGCGACAGGTTTAGTTTTCCGGCCCCAGCATTTT; CDR3: CASSATGLVFRPQHF
D: NA; V: TRBV5-4; J: TRBJ2-5; DNA: TGTGCCAGCAGCTTGTTGAGGGGCCCTCAGGGCCAAGAGACCCAGTACTTC; CDR3: CASSLLRGPQGQETQYF
D: NA; V: TRBV23-1; J: TRBJ1-2; DNA: TGCGCCAGAGCCAGTACAACCGGGACGGCTAACTATGGCTACACCTTC; CDR3: CARASTTGTANYGYTF
D: NA; V: TRBV5-1; J: TRBJ1-4; DNA: TGCGCCAGCAGCTTTTCGCAGTCCCGAGGAAAACTGTTTTTT; CDR3: CASSFSQSRGKLFF
D: TRBD1; V: TRBV12-3/TRBV12-4; J: TRBJ1-2; DNA: TGTGCCAGCAGATCGGGACAGCCGTCTTCCTACACCTTC; CDR3: CASRSGQPSSYTF
D: TRBD1; V: TRBV3-1; J: TRBJ1-1; DNA: TGTGCCAGCAGCCAAGAGGGACAGGAGAACACTGAAGCTTTCTTT; CDR3: CASSQEGQENTEAFF
D: NA; V: TRBV5-6; J: TRBJ2-7; DNA: TGTGCCAGCAGCTTGAAGTTTTTTGACAGTTCCTACGAGCAGTACTTC; CDR3: CASSLKFFDSSYEQYF
D: TRBD1; V: TRBV20-1; J: TRBJ2-1; DNA: TGCAGTGCAGAGACAGGGTACCCCTACAATGAGCAGTTCTTC; CDR3: CSAETGYPYNEQFF
D: NA; V: TRBV6-1; J: TRBJ2-7; DNA: TGTGCCAGCAGTGCAGGCGGGGCTACCTACGAGCAGTACTTC; CDR3: CASSAGGATYEQYF
D: NA; V: TRBV10-3; J: TRBJ2-1; DNA: TGTGCCATCACCCGAGGACAGAATGAGCAGTTCTTC; CDR3: CAITRGQNEQFF
D: NA; V: TRBV4-2; J: TRBJ2-3; DNA: TGTGCCAGCAGCCAAGATTTACGGACAGTCAGAGATACGCAGTATTTT; CDR3: CASSQDLRTVRDTQYF
D: NA; V: TRBV3-1; J: TRBJ2-1; DNA: TGTGCCAGCAGTCGAAGCTCCTACAATGAGCAGTTCTTC; CDR3: CASSRSSYNEQFF